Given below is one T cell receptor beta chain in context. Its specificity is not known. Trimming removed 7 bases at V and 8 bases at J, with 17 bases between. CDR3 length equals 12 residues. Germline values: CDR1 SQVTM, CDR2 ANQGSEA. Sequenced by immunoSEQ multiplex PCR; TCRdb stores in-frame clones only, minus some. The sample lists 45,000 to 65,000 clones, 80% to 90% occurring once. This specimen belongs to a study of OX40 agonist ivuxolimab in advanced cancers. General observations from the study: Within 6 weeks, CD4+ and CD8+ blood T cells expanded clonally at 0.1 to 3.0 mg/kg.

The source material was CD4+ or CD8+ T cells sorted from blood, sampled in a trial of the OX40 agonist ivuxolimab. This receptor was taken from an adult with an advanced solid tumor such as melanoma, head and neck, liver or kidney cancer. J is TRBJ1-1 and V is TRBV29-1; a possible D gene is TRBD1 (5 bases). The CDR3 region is CSAGVGVVEAFF. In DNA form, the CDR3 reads TGCAGCGCGGGGGTGGGGGTTGTCGAAGCTTTCTTT.